This T cell receptor (beta chain) was found in a study of early T cells in non-severe SARS-CoV-2 infection. Background on the study: Chains were not paired, and sequencing was done on bulk RNA from unsorted whole blood.

Attachment of unique molecular identifiers to individual cDNA molecules was performed. MiXCR was run by TCRdb on the 5' RACE reads, yielding one entry per CDR3 protein. The sample includes around 72,000 distinct CDR3 sequences, roughly 9.1% of them seen just once. The CDR3 has 17 residues. Germline V CDR1 and CDR2: SEHNR, FQNEAQ (reference sequence). With V trimmed by 2 bases and J by 4 bases, 13 bases remained unmatched. The sequence was collected from an adult who was a healthcare worker with PCR-confirmed SARS-CoV-2 infection or an uninfected control (not recorded which). V gene TRBV7-9 combines with J gene TRBJ1-2; 7 positions match TRBD1. Sequenced material: whole blood, taken at baseline. CDR3 sequence: CASSLTGDVKQSYGYTF. The DNA of the CDR3 is TGTGCCAGCAGCTTAACAGGGGATGTCAAGCAGAGCTATGGCTACACCTTC. Combining the CDR3 with reference TRBV7-9 and TRBJ1-2 gives the whole variable domain DTGVSQNPRHKITKRGQNVTFRCDPISEHNRLYWYRQTLGQGPEFLTYFQNEAQLEKSRLLSDRFSAERPKGSFSTLEIQRTEQGDSAMYLCASSLTGDVKQSYGYTFGSGTRLTVV.